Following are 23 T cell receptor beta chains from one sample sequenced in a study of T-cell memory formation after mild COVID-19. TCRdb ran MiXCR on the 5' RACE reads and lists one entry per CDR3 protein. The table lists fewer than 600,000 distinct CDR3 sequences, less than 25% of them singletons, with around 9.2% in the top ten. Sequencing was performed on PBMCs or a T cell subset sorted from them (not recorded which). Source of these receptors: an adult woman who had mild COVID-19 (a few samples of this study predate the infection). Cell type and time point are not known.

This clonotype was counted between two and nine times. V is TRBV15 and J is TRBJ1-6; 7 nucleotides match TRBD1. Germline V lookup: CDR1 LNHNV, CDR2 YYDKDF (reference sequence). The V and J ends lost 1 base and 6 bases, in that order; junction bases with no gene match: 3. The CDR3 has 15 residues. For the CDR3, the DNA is TGTGCCACCAGCAGAGCGACAGGGACTAATTCACCCCTCCACTTT. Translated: CATSRATGTNSPLHF.

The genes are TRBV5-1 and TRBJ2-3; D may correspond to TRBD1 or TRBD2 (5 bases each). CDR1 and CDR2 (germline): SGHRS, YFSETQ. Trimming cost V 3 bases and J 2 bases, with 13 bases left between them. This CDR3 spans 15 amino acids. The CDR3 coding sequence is TGCGCCAGCAGCTCCTTTGGGGGTAACACAGATACGCAGTATTTT. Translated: CASSSFGGNTDTQYF.

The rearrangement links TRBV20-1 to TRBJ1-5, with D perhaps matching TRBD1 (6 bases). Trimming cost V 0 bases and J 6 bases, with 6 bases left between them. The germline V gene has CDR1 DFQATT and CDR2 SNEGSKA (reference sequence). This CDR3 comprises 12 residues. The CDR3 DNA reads TGCAGTGCTAGAGAAGGGGGTCAGCCCCAGCATTTT. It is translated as CSAREGGQPQHF.

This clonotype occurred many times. CDR3 sequence: CSANSGREVSDTQYF. For the CDR3, the DNA is TGCAGTGCCAATTCGGGGCGGGAGGTATCAGATACGCAGTATTTT. The V and J genes are TRBV20-1 and TRBJ2-3; 8 bases map to TRBD2. The CDR3 sequence is 15 residues long. The ends lost 6 bases at V and 4 bases at J; junction bases unmatched: 12. Germline CDR1 DFQATT, CDR2 SNEGSKA (reference sequence).

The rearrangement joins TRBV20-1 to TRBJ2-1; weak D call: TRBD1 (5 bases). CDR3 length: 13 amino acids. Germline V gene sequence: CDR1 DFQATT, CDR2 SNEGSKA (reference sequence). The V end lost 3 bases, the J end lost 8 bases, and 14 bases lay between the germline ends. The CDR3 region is CSARVGVVDEQFF. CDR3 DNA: TGCAGTGCTAGGGTAGGGGTGGTGGATGAGCAGTTCTTC.

The CDR3 bases are TGCAGTGCTAGTGAAGACGGTCTCTCTGGAAACACCATATATTTT. Translated, it gives CSASEDGLSGNTIYF. This sequence joins TRBV20-1 and TRBJ1-3; D uncertain. Germline V gene data show CDR1 as DFQATT and CDR2 as SNEGSKA (reference sequence). Trimming removed 3 bases from V and 0 bases from J, with 12 bases in between. The CDR3 is 15 amino acids.

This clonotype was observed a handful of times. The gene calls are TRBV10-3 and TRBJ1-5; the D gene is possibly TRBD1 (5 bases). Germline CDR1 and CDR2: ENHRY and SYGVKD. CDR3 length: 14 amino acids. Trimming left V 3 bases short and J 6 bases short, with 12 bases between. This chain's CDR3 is CAISDREGSQPQHF. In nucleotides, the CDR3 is TGTGCCATCAGTGACAGGGAGGGATCTCAGCCCCAGCATTTT.

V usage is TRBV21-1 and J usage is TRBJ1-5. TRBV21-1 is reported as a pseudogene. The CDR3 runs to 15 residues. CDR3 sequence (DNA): TGTGCCAGCAGCAAACCGCGGATTCTTAGGCAGCCCCAGCATTTT. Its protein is CASSKPRILRQPQHF.

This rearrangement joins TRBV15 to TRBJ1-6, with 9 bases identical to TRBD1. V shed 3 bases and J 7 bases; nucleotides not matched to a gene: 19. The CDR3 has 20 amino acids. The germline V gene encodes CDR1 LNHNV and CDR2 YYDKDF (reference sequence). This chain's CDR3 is CATSSSTTPGQGGPNSPLHF. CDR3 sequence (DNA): TGTGCCACCAGCAGTTCTACTACTCCGGGACAGGGAGGGCCAAATTCACCCCTCCACTTT.

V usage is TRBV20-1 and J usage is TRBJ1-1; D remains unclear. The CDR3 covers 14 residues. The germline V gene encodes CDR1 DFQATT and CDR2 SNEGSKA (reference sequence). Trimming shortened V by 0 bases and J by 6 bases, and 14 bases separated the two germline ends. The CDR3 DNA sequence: TGCAGTGCTAGAGACCGACAATGGTATCCTGAAGCTTTCTTT. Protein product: CSARDRQWYPEAFF.

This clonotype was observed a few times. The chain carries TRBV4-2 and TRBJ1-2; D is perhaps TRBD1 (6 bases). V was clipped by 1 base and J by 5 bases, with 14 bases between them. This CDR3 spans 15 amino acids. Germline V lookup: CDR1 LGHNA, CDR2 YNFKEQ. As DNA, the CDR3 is TGTGCCAGCAGCCAAGGAATACAGGGAGAGTATGGCTACACCTTC. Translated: CASSQGIQGEYGYTF.

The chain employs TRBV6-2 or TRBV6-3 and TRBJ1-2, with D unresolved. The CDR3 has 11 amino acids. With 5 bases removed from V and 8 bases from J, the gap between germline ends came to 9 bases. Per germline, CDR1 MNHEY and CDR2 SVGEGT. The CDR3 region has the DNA TGTGCCAGCAGTCGCTTGAGGGGCTACACCTTC. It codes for CASSRLRGYTF.

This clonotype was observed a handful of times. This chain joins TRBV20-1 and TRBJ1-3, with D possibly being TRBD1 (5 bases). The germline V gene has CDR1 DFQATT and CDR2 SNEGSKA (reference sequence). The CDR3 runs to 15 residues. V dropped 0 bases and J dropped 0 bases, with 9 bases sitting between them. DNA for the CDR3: TGCAGTGCTAGAGATGGCCAGGGCTCTGGAAACACCATATATTTT. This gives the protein CSARDGQGSGNTIYF.

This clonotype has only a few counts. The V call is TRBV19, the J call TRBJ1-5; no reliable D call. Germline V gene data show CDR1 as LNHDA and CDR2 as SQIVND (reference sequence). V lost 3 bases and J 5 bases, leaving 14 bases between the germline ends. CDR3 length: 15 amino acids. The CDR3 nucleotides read TGTGCCAGTAGTATGGGAGTACTTGGCCATCAGCCCCAGCATTTT. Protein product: CASSMGVLGHQPQHF.

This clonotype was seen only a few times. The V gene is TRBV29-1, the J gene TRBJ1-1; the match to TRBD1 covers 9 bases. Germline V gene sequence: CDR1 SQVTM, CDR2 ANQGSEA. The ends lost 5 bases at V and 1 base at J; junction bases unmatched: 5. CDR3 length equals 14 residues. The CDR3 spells CSVRTGVQNTEAFF. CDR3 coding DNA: TGCAGCGTTCGGACAGGGGTGCAGAACACTGAAGCTTTCTTT.

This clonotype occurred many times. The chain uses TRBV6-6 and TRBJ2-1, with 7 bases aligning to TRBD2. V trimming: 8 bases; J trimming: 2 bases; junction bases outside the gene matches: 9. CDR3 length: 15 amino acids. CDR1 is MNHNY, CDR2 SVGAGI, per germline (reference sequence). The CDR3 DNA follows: TGTGCCAGCGGATTGGCGGGAGAGACCTACAATGAGCAGTTCTTC. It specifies CASGLAGETYNEQFF.

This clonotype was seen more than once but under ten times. The CDR3 protein is CASSLGWGSNNEQFF. Written as DNA, the CDR3 is TGCGCCAGCAGCTTGGGTTGGGGATCTAACAATGAGCAGTTCTTC. V gene TRBV5-1 combines with J gene TRBJ2-1; no firm D call. Germline lookup yields CDR1 SGHRS and CDR2 YFSETQ. V lost 0 bases, J lost 5 bases, and 12 bases lay in between. The CDR3 is 15 amino acids.

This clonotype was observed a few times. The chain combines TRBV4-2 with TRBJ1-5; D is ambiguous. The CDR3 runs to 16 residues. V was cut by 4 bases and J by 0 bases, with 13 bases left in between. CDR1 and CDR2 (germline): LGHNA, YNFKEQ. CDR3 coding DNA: TGTGCCAGCAGCCTCAGCCAGGTAGATAGCAATCAGCCCCAGCATTTT. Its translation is CASSLSQVDSNQPQHF.

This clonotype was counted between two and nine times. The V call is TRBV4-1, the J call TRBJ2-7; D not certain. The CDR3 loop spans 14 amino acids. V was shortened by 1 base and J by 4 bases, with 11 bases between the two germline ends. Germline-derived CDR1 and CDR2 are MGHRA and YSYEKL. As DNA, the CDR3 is TGCGCCAGCAGCCAAGGGATAGGAGTTTACGAGCAGTACTTC. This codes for CASSQGIGVYEQYF.

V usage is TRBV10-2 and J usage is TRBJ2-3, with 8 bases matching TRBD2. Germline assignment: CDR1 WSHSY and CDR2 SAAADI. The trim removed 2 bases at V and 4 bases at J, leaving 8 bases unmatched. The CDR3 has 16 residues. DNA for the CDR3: TGCGCCAGCAGTGAGCCTAAGCGGGAGCGATCAGATACGCAGTATTTT. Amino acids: CASSEPKRERSDTQYF.

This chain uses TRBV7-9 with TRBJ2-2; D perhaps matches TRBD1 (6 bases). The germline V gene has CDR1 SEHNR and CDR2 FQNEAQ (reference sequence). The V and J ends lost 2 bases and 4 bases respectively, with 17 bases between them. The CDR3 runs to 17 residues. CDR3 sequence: CASSLRPLTGVTGELFF. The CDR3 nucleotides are TGTGCCAGCAGCTTACGACCCCTGACAGGTGTCACCGGGGAGCTGTTTTTT.

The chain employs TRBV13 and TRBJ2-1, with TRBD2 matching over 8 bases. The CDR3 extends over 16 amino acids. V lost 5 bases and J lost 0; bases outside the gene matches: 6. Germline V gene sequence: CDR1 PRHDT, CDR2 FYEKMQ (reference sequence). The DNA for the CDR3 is TGTGCCAGCAGCCTACTAGCGGTGAGCTCCTACAATGAGCAGTTCTTC. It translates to CASSLLAVSSYNEQFF.

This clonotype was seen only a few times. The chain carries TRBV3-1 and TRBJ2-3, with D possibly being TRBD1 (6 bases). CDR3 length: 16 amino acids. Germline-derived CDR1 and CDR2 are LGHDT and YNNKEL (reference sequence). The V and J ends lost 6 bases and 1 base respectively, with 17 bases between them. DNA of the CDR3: TGTGCCAGCAGACCCCAGGGGCGTGCAGGCACAGATACGCAGTATTTT. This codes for CASRPQGRAGTDTQYF.